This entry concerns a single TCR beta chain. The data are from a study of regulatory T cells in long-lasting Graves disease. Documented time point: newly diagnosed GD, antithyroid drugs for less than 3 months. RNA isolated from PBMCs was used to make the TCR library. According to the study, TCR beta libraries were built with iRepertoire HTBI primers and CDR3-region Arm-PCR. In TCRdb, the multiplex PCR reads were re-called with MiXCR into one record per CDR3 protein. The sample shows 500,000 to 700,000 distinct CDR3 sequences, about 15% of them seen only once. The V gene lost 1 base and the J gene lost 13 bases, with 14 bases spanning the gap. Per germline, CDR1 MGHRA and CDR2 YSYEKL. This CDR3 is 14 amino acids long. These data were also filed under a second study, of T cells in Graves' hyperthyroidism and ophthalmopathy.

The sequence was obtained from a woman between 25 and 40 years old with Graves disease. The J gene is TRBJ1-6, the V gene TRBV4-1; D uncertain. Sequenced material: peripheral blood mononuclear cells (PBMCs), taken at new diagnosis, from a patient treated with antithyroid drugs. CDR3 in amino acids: CASSQGDGVGPLHF. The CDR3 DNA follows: TGCGCCAGCAGCCAAGGCGATGGAGTGGGGCCCCTCCACTTT.